This TCR beta chain derives from a study of T cell repertoires in cytomegalovirus infection. Using its own MiXCR run on the reads, TCRdb lists one record per CDR3 protein. Altogether about 130,000 distinct CDR3 sequences are present, approximately 24% being singletons, with the ten largest covering almost 35%. A few counts support this clonotype. Antigen specificity is unknown. Trimming pared 6 bases from V and 4 bases from J, leaving 12 bases between. Germline loops: CDR1 MNHEY, CDR2 SVGEGT. CDR3 length equals 13 residues. J is TRBJ1-1 and V is TRBV6-2 or TRBV6-3, with TRBD1 as a possible D gene (6 bases). The sequencing sample was made of PBMCs, sequenced either directly or after in vitro stimulation (not recorded which). The TCR comes from a human donor in good health (CMV status not recorded). Some clones in this sample may be carry-over from other donors' samples. The CDR3 DNA reads as TGTGCCAGCAGCCCGGGGGCCGTCACTGAAGCTTTCTTT. Its translation: CASSPGAVTEAFF.